This T cell receptor (beta chain) was captured by sequencing in a study of blood T cell repertoires in COVID-19. Study-wide context: Material from acute and convalescent COVID-19 was sourced from the United States, Italy and Spain.

Sequenced by immunoSEQ multiplex PCR; TCRdb stores in-frame clones only, minus some. The sample records about 11,000 clones, 88% being singletons. Per germline, CDR1 SGDLS and CDR2 YYNGEE. The V gene end was trimmed by 0 bases and the J gene end by 7 bases; junction bases not matched to a gene: 8. CDR3 size: 16 residues. V usage is TRBV9 and J usage is TRBJ2-1, with 9 bases lining up with TRBD2. Sequencing used peripheral blood. The clonotype was recovered from a human donor in a cohort sampled during active COVID-19. The CDR3 region has the DNA TGTGCCAGCAGCGTAGGTTTTCTAGCGGGACAGAATGAGCAGTTCTTC. Encoded protein: CASSVGFLAGQNEQFF.